Listed below are T cell receptor beta chains from one sample, sequenced in a study of cytomegalovirus exposure and HLA in healthy donors. Some clones are missing from TCRdb's copy, which holds only in-frame ones; the method was immunoSEQ multiplex PCR. The sample carries under 150,000 clones, 70% to 85% recorded once. The sample taken for sequencing was PBMCs. Receptors were obtained from a boy younger than 10 in good health and CMV-seronegative. Each CDR3 is given with its conserved first and last residue. D genes are given only for firm matches. Only part of the rows carry a size: once, few, many, or a class if the clone is expanded.

v_gene	abundance	j_gene	d_gene	len	CDR3aa	CDR3nt
TRBV15	-	TRBJ1-5	TRBD1	16	CATSRERTGRYQPQHF	TGTGCCACCAGCAGAGAAAGGACAGGGAGGTACCAGCCCCAGCATTTT
TRBV7-8	-	TRBJ2-1	TRBD1	15	CASSPRTGPYNEQFF	TGTGCCAGCAGCCCTCGGACAGGACCCTACAATGAGCAGTTCTTC
TRBV7-2	-	TRBJ2-5	TRBD2	18	CASSVPGLAGLYQETQYF	TGTGCCAGCAGTGTTCCGGGACTAGCGGGGCTGTACCAAGAGACCCAGTACTTC
TRBV5-1	once	TRBJ2-2	-	15	CASSDGGSDTGELFF	TGCGCCAGTTCCGATGGGGGGTCCGACACCGGGGAGCTGTTTTTT
TRBV6-4	-	TRBJ2-3	TRBD2	15	CASSASSGGTDTQYF	TGTGCCAGCAGCGCTTCTAGCGGGGGCACAGATACGCAGTATTTT
TRBV19	once	TRBJ1-5	-	15	CASRPWSGANQPQHF	TGTGCCAGTAGGCCATGGAGCGGGGCGAATCAGCCCCAGCATTTT
TRBV11-3	-	TRBJ2-1	-	12	CASGGTVHEQFF	TGTGCCAGCGGCGGGACAGTCCATGAGCAGTTCTTC
TRBV19	-	TRBJ1-2	-	14	CASSPGPARYGYTF	TGTGCCAGTAGCCCTGGGCCCGCTCGCTATGGCTACACCTTC
TRBV23-1	-	TRBJ1-5	-	14	CATPRVSSNQPQHF	TGCGCCACTCCCAGGGTCTCGAGCAATCAGCCCCAGCATTTT
TRBV30	-	TRBJ2-1	-	15	CACSPIRGSYNEQFF	TGTGCCTGTTCCCCGATCAGGGGCTCCTACAATGAGCAGTTCTTC